Following are 21 T cell receptor beta chains from one sample sequenced in a study of early T cells in non-severe SARS-CoV-2 infection listed by TCRdb under 2021. Receptor libraries were prepared by 5' RACE. The sample was run on a NextSeq 500. TCRdb itself trimmed the public reads at Q25 with fastp, ran MiXCR and retained productive beta chains. A single entry per CDR3 protein holds the most common genes and DNA from its merged rows. The sample includes more than 75,000 distinct CDR3 sequences, with around 13% observed a single time. Of the sample, 5.5% to 7.5% is held by the ten largest clones. The source material was whole blood. These receptors originate from an adult who was a healthcare worker with PCR-confirmed SARS-CoV-2 infection or an uninfected control (not recorded which).

The chain employs TRBV20-1 and TRBJ2-5; TRBD1 aligns across 8 bases. V was clipped by 5 bases and J by 2 bases; unmatched bases: 4. The CDR3 contains 13 residues. Germline-derived CDR1 and CDR2 are DFQATT and SNEGSKA (reference sequence). DNA for the CDR3: TGCAGTGCTCCCCGACAGGGGCAAGAGACCCAGTACTTC. Its translation: CSAPRQGQETQYF.

This clonotype occurred many times. CDR3 nucleotide sequence: TGCAGTGCGGGGACCGGGACAGGGGGCGGAAGTGCTCGAGATACGCAGTATTTT. This gives the protein CSAGTGTGGGSARDTQYF. The chain joins TRBV20-1 to TRBJ2-3; TRBD1 matches at 12 bases. Trimming cost V 6 bases and J 5 bases; bases outside gene matches: 18. Per the germline V gene, CDR1 is DFQATT and CDR2 is SNEGSKA (reference sequence). The CDR3 totals 18 residues.

This clonotype was detected only a few times. The chain links TRBV7-3 to TRBJ2-7; 7 bases are a match to TRBD1. CDR1 SGHTA and CDR2 FQGTGA come from the germline V gene. CDR3 length: 15 residues. V lost 5 bases, J lost 5 bases, and 12 bases stayed unmatched. The CDR3 region is CASSHPGQGVHEQYF. CDR3 in DNA: TGTGCCAGCAGCCACCCCGGGCAGGGGGTCCACGAGCAGTACTTC.

DNA of the CDR3: TGCGCCAGCAGCACCGGACTAGCGGGTCAGTACAATGAGCAGTTCTTC. Amino acids: CASSTGLAGQYNEQFF. This chain connects TRBV5-1 to TRBJ2-1, with TRBD2 matching over 11 bases. With V trimmed by 4 bases and J by 4 bases, 7 bases remained unmatched. The CDR3 has 16 residues. Per the germline V gene, CDR1 is SGHRS and CDR2 is YFSETQ.

This clonotype has at least ten counts. The rearrangement links TRBV7-8 to TRBJ2-1; D may be TRBD2 (6 bases). Germline CDR1 and CDR2: SGHVS and FQNEAQ. V was pared by 5 bases and J by 8 bases, with 19 bases between. The CDR3 has 15 amino acids. The CDR3 bases are TGTGCCAGCAGCCCGGGAGCCATCGTCTCACATGAGCAGTTCTTC. It is translated as CASSPGAIVSHEQFF.

This rearrangement joins TRBV6-5 to TRBJ1-1; TRBD1 agrees at 10 bases. The germline V gene has CDR1 MNHEY and CDR2 SVGAGI. V lost 7 bases, J lost 1 base, and 12 bases stayed unmatched. The CDR3 covers 17 residues. The CDR3 reads CASTSWDRGGRNTEAFF. In nucleotides, the CDR3 is TGTGCCAGCACCTCATGGGACAGGGGAGGGAGGAACACTGAAGCTTTCTTT.

There are many counts of this clonotype. This chain uses TRBV28 with TRBJ2-7; the D gene is possibly TRBD2 (6 bases). Germline V CDR1 and CDR2: MDHEN, SYDVKM. V gave up 6 bases and J gave up 0 bases, with 12 bases separating them. CDR3 size: 14 residues. CDR3 bases: TGTGCCAGCAGACGGCCCGGGAGCTCCTACGAGCAGTACTTC. Translating gives CASRRPGSSYEQYF. Variable domain in full (rest from reference TRBV28 and TRBJ2-7): DVKVTQSSRYLVKRTGEKVFLECVQDMDHENMFWYRQDPGLGLRLIYFSYDVKMKEKGDIPEGYSVSREKKERFSLILESASTNQTSMYLCASRRPGSSYEQYFGPGTRLTVT.

The chain employs TRBV7-2 and TRBJ2-1; D is uncertain. The germline V gene has CDR1 SGHTA and CDR2 FQGNSA. V dropped 4 bases and J dropped 8 bases, with 12 bases sitting between them. The CDR3 is made up of 13 amino acids. In nucleotides, the CDR3 is TGTGCCAGCAGCTCGGGTCTTTGGGATGAGCAGTTCTTC. This codes for CASSSGLWDEQFF.

This clonotype showed up just a few times. This chain connects TRBV4-1 to TRBJ2-2, with no clear D. Trimming pared 3 bases from V and 3 bases from J, leaving 14 bases between. This CDR3 comprises 16 residues. Germline V lookup: CDR1 MGHRA, CDR2 YSYEKL. CDR3 nucleotides: TGCGCCAGCAGCCATCCTACAAGGGTTTACACCGGGGAGCTGTTTTTT. Translating gives CASSHPTRVYTGELFF.

This clonotype was observed at least ten times. V is TRBV7-2 and J is TRBJ2-3; 9 nucleotides line up with TRBD2. Germline CDR1 reads SGHTA; CDR2 reads FQGNSA. With 3 bases clipped from V and 6 bases from J, the junction kept 7 bases outside the gene matches. This CDR3 is built from 15 residues. In DNA, the CDR3 is TGTGCCAGCAGCTTGGGCGGACTAGCGAGGGATACGCAGTATTTT. It translates to CASSLGGLARDTQYF.

At least ten counts were recorded for this clonotype. This rearrangement joins TRBV28 to TRBJ1-1, with 11 nucleotides matching TRBD1. After removal of 5 bases from V and 4 bases from J, the junction contained 6 bases not matched to a gene. The CDR3 extends over 15 amino acids. Germline loops: CDR1 MDHEN, CDR2 SYDVKM. CDR3 DNA sequence: TGTGCCAGCAGTGTAAGGACAGGGGGCCGCACTGAAGCTTTCTTT. Residues: CASSVRTGGRTEAFF.

V is TRBV3-1 and J is TRBJ2-7; 16 bases agree with TRBD2. Per the germline V gene, CDR1 is LGHDT and CDR2 is YNNKEL (reference sequence). J lost 2 bases, V lost 8 bases, and 0 bases had no gene match. This CDR3 comprises 14 residues. CDR3 sequence reads: CASGTSGRAYEQYF. The CDR3 DNA reads as TGTGCCAGCGGGACTAGCGGGAGGGCCTACGAGCAGTACTTC.

This clonotype has just a few counts. V is TRBV12-5 and J is TRBJ2-7, with TRBD2 matching 7 bases. The CDR3 consists of 13 residues. Germline V CDR1 and CDR2: LGHNT, FRNRAP. The V and J ends lost 0 bases and 7 bases, in that order; junction bases with no gene match: 3. CDR3 loop: CASGLVGGLEQYF. CDR3 nucleotide sequence: TGTGCTAGTGGTTTGGTGGGGGGGTTGGAGCAGTACTTC.

The table lists this clonotype with many counts. The chain carries TRBV11-2 and TRBJ2-7, with 7 bases lining up with TRBD2. With V trimmed by 1 base and J by 6 bases, 3 bases remained unmatched. There are 13 residues in the CDR3. CDR1 and CDR2 (germline): SGHAT, FQNNGV. CDR3 residues: CASSLGPGGEQYF. The CDR3 DNA follows: TGTGCCAGCAGCTTAGGTCCGGGGGGCGAGCAGTACTTC.

This clonotype was seen many times. This chain connects TRBV20-1 to TRBJ2-7; the match to TRBD2 covers 13 bases. V shed 6 bases and J 7 bases; nucleotides not matched to a gene: 12. CDR3 length: 15 residues. Germline loops: CDR1 DFQATT, CDR2 SNEGSKA (reference sequence). In nucleotides, the CDR3 is TGCAGTGCCCCCCCACTAGCGGGAGGGCCGGGAGAGCAGTACTTC. Protein product: CSAPPLAGGPGEQYF.

The rearrangement links TRBV5-1 to TRBJ1-2, with D hard to call. The V gene lost 0 bases and the J gene lost 0 bases, with 9 bases spanning the gap. The CDR3 has 15 amino acids. Germline V gene lookup returns CDR1 SGHRS and CDR2 YFSETQ. In nucleotides, the CDR3 is TGCGCCAGCAGCTTGGGGGTCAAAGCTAACTATGGCTACACCTTC. As protein: CASSLGVKANYGYTF.

This chain joins TRBV5-4 and TRBJ1-1; TRBD1 agrees at 10 bases. Germline V gene data show CDR1 as SGHNT and CDR2 as YYREEE (reference sequence). This CDR3 spans 15 amino acids. Trimming removed 4 bases from V and 4 bases from J; junction bases left unmatched: 7. This chain's CDR3 is CASSTGQGEGTEAFF. For the CDR3, the DNA is TGTGCCAGCAGCACCGGACAGGGGGAAGGCACTGAAGCTTTCTTT.

The V gene is TRBV28, the J gene TRBJ2-2, with 7 nucleotides matching TRBD1. Trimming took 6 bases from V and 3 from J; bases not matched to a gene: 13. Germline CDR1 reads MDHEN; CDR2 reads SYDVKM. CDR3 length: 17 residues. CDR3 bases: TGTGCCAGCAGAGGAGGACCCGGGACAGTAGACACCGGGGAGCTGTTTTTT. Translated: CASRGGPGTVDTGELFF. The variable domain in full, with the rest retrieved from reference TRBV28 and TRBJ2-2, is DVKVTQSSRYLVKRTGEKVFLECVQDMDHENMFWYRQDPGLGLRLIYFSYDVKMKEKGDIPEGYSVSREKKERFSLILESASTNQTSMYLCASRGGPGTVDTGELFFGEGSRLTVL.

This chain joins TRBV12-3 or TRBV12-4 and TRBJ2-1; no definite D call. The CDR3 loop spans 11 amino acids. The germline V and J ends were trimmed by 1 base and 16 bases, with 11 bases remaining between them. The DNA for the CDR3 is TGTGCCAGCAGTTTAGGTCCGATCTACTTCTTC. Translated: CASSLGPIYFF.

This chain uses TRBV7-2 with TRBJ2-7; D is unresolved. This CDR3 region has 14 residues. CDR1 SGHTA and CDR2 FQGNSA come from the germline V gene. The germline V and J ends were trimmed by 0 bases and 4 bases, with 10 bases remaining between them. The CDR3 sequence is CASSLASTVYEQYF. The CDR3 bases are TGTGCCAGCAGCTTAGCGTCTACTGTTTACGAGCAGTACTTC.

The table lists this clonotype with a few counts. The gene calls are TRBV3-1 and TRBJ2-7, with D uncertain. V dropped 2 bases and J dropped 5 bases, with 10 bases sitting between them. Germline V gene lookup returns CDR1 LGHDT and CDR2 YNNKEL (reference sequence). This CDR3 has 13 amino acids. CDR3 residues: CASSQRPSDEQYF. DNA of the CDR3: TGTGCCAGCAGCCAAAGGCCCAGTGACGAGCAGTACTTC.